The 22 T cell receptor beta chains presented below share a single source sample, sequenced in a study of glioma-infiltrating T cells (dated by TCRdb to 2016 to 2017). Instrument used: Illumina MiSeq. The iRepertoire nested amplicon-rescue multiplex PCR (arm-PCR) platform was used to amplify TCR alpha and beta CDR3 regions from RNA. TCRdb itself trimmed the public reads at Q25 with fastp, ran MiXCR and retained productive beta chains. Entries that share a CDR3 protein sequence are merged under the most common genes and DNA. In all, the sample holds a few hundred thousand distinct CDR3 sequences, and roughly two fifths of those were seen once. The top ten clones comprise approximately 12% of the sample. The sample consisted of glioma tissue, nonneoplastic brain tissue, or PBMCs (not recorded which). These receptors all stem from a human donor with low-grade glioma or glioblastoma, undergoing nonglioma brain surgery, or in good health (not recorded which).

The chain uses TRBV6-6 and TRBJ2-1, with 8 bases identical to TRBD2. Gene TRBJ2-7 matches the end of the DNA better, so the J call may be wrong. The CDR3 runs to 16 residues. CDR1 is MNHNY, CDR2 SVGAGI, per germline (reference sequence). The chain's CDR3 is CASSSRKAGVNNEQYF. CDR3 sequence (DNA): TGTGCCAGCAGTTCGAGGAAAGCGGGGGTTAACAATGAGCAGTACTTC.

About this clonotype itself: Because it lacks the conserved phenylalanine or tryptophan at the end, this CDR3 is likely a read error. The CDR3 bases are TGTGCCAGCAAAGGTGGGGGGACGGCGGGAAACACCATATATATT. Protein sequence: CASKGGGTAGNTIYI. This rearrangement joins TRBV27 to TRBJ1-3; weak D call: TRBD1 (5 bases). The CDR3 runs 15 residues. Germline V gene sequence: CDR1 MNHEY, CDR2 SMNVEV (reference sequence). V lost 7 bases to trimming and J lost 4 bases, with 17 bases between them.

With respect to this clonotype: An end of the junction does not agree with germline; a read error may underlie this. This chain joins TRBV12-3 or TRBV12-4 and TRBJ2-3; D is unclear. The CDR3 sequence is 13 residues long. The DNA for the CDR3 is TGTGCCAGCAGCCTAGGGCCTAGAGATAGGCAGTATTTT. Translated: CASSLGPRDRQYF.

Only one count was recorded for this clonotype. The rearrangement links TRBV19 to TRBJ1-5, with TRBD1 matching 7 bases. V trimming: 6 bases; J trimming: 9 bases; junction bases outside the gene matches: 17. CDR1 and CDR2 (germline): LNHDA, SQIVND (reference sequence). There are 16 residues in the CDR3. CDR3 nucleotides: TGTGCCAGTAGAAAAAGCGGGACAGACCCGTTCTTGCCCCAGCATTTT. Protein: CASRKSGTDPFLPQHF.

This chain links TRBV12-3 or TRBV12-4 with TRBJ2-5; D is unresolved. V lost 6 bases to trimming and J lost 8 bases, with 10 bases between them. This CDR3 spans 11 amino acids. The CDR3 loop is CASRLLSTQYF. The CDR3, as DNA: TGTGCCAGCAGGCTCCTGTCTACCCAGTACTTC.

V is TRBV4-1 and J is TRBJ2-5; D not resolved. Trimming pared 3 bases from V and 2 bases from J, leaving 13 bases between. The CDR3 is 15 residues long. Germline CDR1 MGHRA, CDR2 YSYEKL. The CDR3 nucleotides read TGCGCCAGCAGCCAGAACTTACGGGCTCAAGAGACCCAGTACTTC. Its protein product is CASSQNLRAQETQYF.

This clonotype was observed a handful of times. V and J are TRBV27 and TRBJ2-1; D call uncertain. This CDR3 comprises 14 residues. Germline CDR1 reads MNHEY; CDR2 reads SMNVEV (reference sequence). V lost 2 bases and J 4 bases, leaving 9 bases between the germline ends. The CDR3 DNA reads as TGTGCCAGCAGTTTACTAGAAAAATACAATGAGCAGTTCTTC. Residues: CASSLLEKYNEQFF.

For this clonotype: This sequence may be a read error, since a much larger clone differs from it by one base. V and J are TRBV6-2 or TRBV6-3 and TRBJ2-7; D may correspond to TRBD1 or TRBD2 (5 bases each). Germline CDR1 is MNHEY and CDR2 is SVGEGT. This CDR3 region has 15 residues. CDR3 amino acids: CANSPGPKLSYEQYF. The DNA for the CDR3 is TGTGCCAACAGTCCGGGACCGAAGCTATCCTACGAGCAGTACTTC.

This rearrangement joins TRBV3-1 to TRBJ2-3; tentatively, D is TRBD2 (5 bases). In germline, CDR1 is LGHDT, CDR2 YNNKEL (reference sequence). The CDR3 spans 18 residues. V was cut by 1 base and J by 2 bases, with 19 bases left in between. The CDR3 coding sequence is TGTGCCAGCAGCCAAGTTGGCTTGTGGACGGACTTCACAGATACGCAGTATTTT. Its protein product is CASSQVGLWTDFTDTQYF.

The gene calls are TRBV25-1 and TRBJ2-7; 7 bases align to TRBD1. The CDR3 contains 13 residues. The V gene end was trimmed by 7 bases and the J gene end by 2 bases; junction bases not matched to a gene: 5. Looked up from germline, CDR1 is MGHDK and CDR2 is SYGVNS. CDR3 bases: TGTGCCAGCATAAGACAGGGCGCCTACGAGCAGTACTTC. As protein: CASIRQGAYEQYF.

The chain employs TRBV19 and TRBJ2-3; 13 nucleotides agree with TRBD2. The CDR3 extends over 17 amino acids. Per germline, CDR1 LNHDA and CDR2 SQIVND (reference sequence). Trimming cost V 5 bases and J 4 bases; bases outside gene matches: 9. CDR3 coding DNA: TGTGCCAGTAGTCCGCGGACTAGCGGGAGAATCGCAGATACGCAGTATTTT. Protein: CASSPRTSGRIADTQYF.

This sequence joins TRBV14 and TRBJ2-1; D tentatively reads TRBD1 or TRBD2 (5 bases each). The germline CDR1 and CDR2 sequences are SGHDN and FVKESK. V was cut by 2 bases and J by 4 bases, with 12 bases left in between. CDR3 size: 15 residues. The CDR3 region is CASSQWGNLYNEQFF. The CDR3 DNA follows: TGTGCCAGCAGCCAATGGGGGAACCTTTACAATGAGCAGTTCTTC. Combining the CDR3 with reference TRBV14 and TRBJ2-1 gives the whole variable domain EAGVTQFPSHSVIEKGQTVTLRCDPISGHDNLYWYRRVMGKEIKFLLHFVKESKQDESGMPNNRFLAERTGGTYSTLKVQPAELEDSGVYFCASSQWGNLYNEQFFGPGTRLTVL.

A remark on this clonotype: One junction end disagrees with the germline gene, perhaps due to a read error. V and J are TRBV7-2 and TRBJ2-3; D gene unclear. The length of the CDR3 is 15 residues. The germline gives CDR1 SGHTA, CDR2 FQGNSA. The CDR3 DNA sequence: TGTGCCAGCATCCAGGCCGCGTTAAGCACACATACGCAGTATTTT. Protein: CASIQAALSTHTQYF.

The chain is built from TRBV2 and TRBJ1-5; no reliable D call. The CDR3 has 12 residues. Looked up from germline, CDR1 is SNHLY and CDR2 is FYNNEI. The V end lost 4 bases, the J end lost 11 bases, and 12 bases lay between the germline ends. The CDR3 spells CASSVSSGTQHF. CDR3 DNA: TGTGCCAGCAGTGTGTCCTCCGGAACCCAGCATTTT.

The table lists this clonotype with a few counts. The chain joins TRBV7-2 to TRBJ2-5, with TRBD1 as a possible D gene (6 bases). The CDR3 covers 15 residues. V lost 1 base and J lost 4, with 13 bases in between. The germline V gene has CDR1 SGHTA and CDR2 FQGNSA. The CDR3 DNA sequence: TGTGCCAGCAGCTTAGGTCCAACAGGGTTAGAGACCCAGTACTTC. The encoded protein is CASSLGPTGLETQYF. Full variable domain (rest looked up from reference TRBV7-2 and TRBJ2-5): GAGVSQSPSNKVTEKGKDVELRCDPISGHTALYWYRQSLGQGLEFLIYFQGNSAPDKSGLPSDRFSAERTGGSVSTLTIQRTQQEDSAVYLCASSLGPTGLETQYFGPGTRLLVL.

This clonotype was recorded a few times. V usage is TRBV7-2 and J usage is TRBJ2-1, with a possible D match to TRBD1 (6 bases). V lost 2 bases and J lost 6, with 11 bases in between. This CDR3 region has 14 residues. CDR1 is SGHTA and CDR2 is FQGNSA in the germline V gene. The CDR3 protein is CASSLNRVPNEQFF. CDR3 coding DNA: TGTGCCAGCAGCTTAAACAGGGTTCCCAATGAGCAGTTCTTC.

V is TRBV20-1 and J is TRBJ2-7; perhaps TRBD1 as D (6 bases). The length of the CDR3 is 12 residues. The germline V and J ends were trimmed by 6 bases and 3 bases, with 12 bases remaining between them. Germline CDR1 is DFQATT and CDR2 is SNEGSKA (reference sequence). CDR3 protein: CSATAGVYEQYF. The DNA for the CDR3 is TGCAGTGCAACGGCAGGGGTCTACGAGCAGTACTTC.

The rearrangement uses TRBV2 and TRBJ1-1; D remains ambiguous. The CDR3 loop spans 13 amino acids. Germline V gene data show CDR1 as SNHLY and CDR2 as FYNNEI. Trimming shortened V by 6 bases and J by 4 bases, and 12 bases separated the two germline ends. CDR3 in DNA: TGTGCCAGCAGCCCAGAGGGCAGCACTGAAGCTTTCTTT. It is translated as CASSPEGSTEAFF.

The gene calls are TRBV20-1 and TRBJ2-7; a weak D match, TRBD2 (5 bases). This CDR3 has 11 residues. Germline V lookup: CDR1 DFQATT, CDR2 SNEGSKA (reference sequence). Trimming removed 6 bases at V and 12 bases at J, with 18 bases between. The CDR3 sequence is CSAAGSQRSYF. The CDR3 DNA reads TGCAGTGCCGCGGGCAGCCAACGATCGTACTTC.

The rearrangement links TRBV6-2 or TRBV6-3 to TRBJ1-5; 8 bases align to TRBD1. Unmatched junction bases numbered 6, after V lost 2 bases and J lost 0 bases. The CDR3 has 17 residues. Germline CDR1 and CDR2: MNHEY and SVGEGT. The CDR3, as DNA: TGTGCCAGCAGTTACCCGGGGACAGGCTATAGCAATCAGCCCCAGCATTTT. The encoded protein is CASSYPGTGYSNQPQHF.

A word on this clonotype: A read error is possible here, since a much larger clone lies one base away. This chain joins TRBV27 and TRBJ2-5; 11 positions match TRBD2. V lost 6 bases to trimming and J lost 12 bases; unmatched junction nucleotides: 12. Germline CDR1 reads MNHEY; CDR2 reads SMNVEV (reference sequence). This CDR3 contains 14 residues. Here the CDR3 DNA reads TGTGCCAGCAGGACTAGCGGGATGATCCACGAGAAGTACTTC. Translated: CASRTSGMIHEKYF.

On this clonotype: It may be a read error: a sequence one base away is much more abundant. The J gene is TRBJ2-1, the V gene TRBV20-1; weak D call: TRBD2 (6 bases). This CDR3 spans 13 amino acids. Trimming removed 5 bases at V and 6 bases at J, with 14 bases between. Germline CDR1 and CDR2: DFQATT and SNEGSKA (reference sequence). The CDR3 DNA sequence: TGCAGTGCTTCCTATGGGACTCTCAATGAGCAGTTCTTC. Protein: CSASYGTLNEQFF.